The 30 T cell receptor beta chains below come from one sample, sequenced in a study of shared clonotypes between healthy human individuals. Clones were sequenced by immunoSEQ multiplex PCR, and TCRdb holds only the in-frame ones, with some missing. This sample carries 2 million to 2.5 million clones, 85% to 95% of them seen once, and the ten largest clones take 0.39%. Sample: naive CD4+ T cells from PBMCs. Documented subset: CD45RA+ positively selected. These TCRs come from a man between 18 and 35 years old in good health. Some clones in this sample may be carry-over from other donors' samples.

This clone came up once. The genes are TRBV5-4 and TRBJ2-7, with a weak D call TRBD2 (6 bases). The length of the CDR3 is 12 residues. Germline V gene lookup returns CDR1 SGHNT and CDR2 YYREEE (reference sequence). The V end lost 2 bases, the J end lost 6 bases, and 9 bases lay between the germline ends. In DNA, the CDR3 is TGTGCCAGCAGCTTCAACGGGGGCGAGCAGTACTTC. Translating it yields CASSFNGGEQYF.

In nucleotides, the CDR3 is TGTGCCAGCAGCTTAAACTCCGGGGTAAACATTCAGTACTTC. Residues: CASSLNSGVNIQYF. The chain is built from TRBV11-2 and TRBJ2-4; TRBD2 might be the D (5 bases). Looked up from germline, CDR1 is SGHAT and CDR2 is FQNNGV. The V end was cut by 2 bases, the J end by 6 bases, with 11 bases between. The CDR3 length is 14 residues.

The chain is built from TRBV27 and TRBJ2-1; 9 nucleotides align to TRBD2. After removal of 7 bases from V and 9 bases from J, the junction contained 13 bases not matched to a gene. Germline loops: CDR1 MNHEY, CDR2 SMNVEV (reference sequence). This CDR3 is built from 15 residues. CDR3 amino acids: CASISLIGGRGEQFF. CDR3 DNA sequence: TGTGCCAGCATCAGTCTTATCGGCGGGAGGGGTGAGCAGTTCTTC.

The V call is TRBV11-2, the J call TRBJ1-2, with D hard to call. V was trimmed by 4 bases and J by 3 bases, leaving 15 bases between them. This CDR3 has 15 residues. Per the germline V gene, CDR1 is SGHAT and CDR2 is FQNNGV. The CDR3: CASSSLKGRDYGYTF. In DNA form, the CDR3 reads TGTGCCAGCAGCTCCCTCAAGGGCCGCGACTATGGCTACACCTTC.

This clone occurred once. The V gene is TRBV6-6, the J gene TRBJ1-5, with D perhaps TRBD1 (5 bases). Germline V lookup: CDR1 MNHNY, CDR2 SVGAGI (reference sequence). Between the trimmed V and J ends, which lost 5 bases and 5 bases, there was a span of 13 bases. The CDR3 sequence is 14 residues long. CDR3 nucleotides: TGTGCCAGCAGTCCCCGGGGCGTCGATCAGCCCCAGCATTTT. This gives the protein CASSPRGVDQPQHF.

The chain recombines TRBV6-5 with TRBJ2-2, with D possibly matching TRBD2 (5 bases). This CDR3 contains 14 residues. Germline V gene lookup returns CDR1 MNHEY and CDR2 SVGAGI. V was clipped by 5 bases and J by 6 bases, with 13 bases between them. The CDR3 DNA reads as TGTGCCAGCAGTCTACGGACTCCTTCCGGGGAGCTGTTTTTT. Amino acid sequence: CASSLRTPSGELFF.

The rearrangement joins TRBV30 to TRBJ1-4; D remains ambiguous. CDR1 is GTSNPN, CDR2 SVGIG, per germline (reference sequence). V lost 2 bases and J 0 bases, leaving 13 bases between the germline ends. The CDR3 totals 16 residues. The CDR3 region has the DNA TGTGCCTGGAGTCCCCCCCCCGCGTCAACTAATGAAAAACTGTTTTTT. This encodes CAWSPPPASTNEKLFF.

Concerning this clone: Different DNA sequences within this sample yield the same CDR3. This chain connects TRBV15 to TRBJ1-1; unclear D gene. This CDR3 is built from 13 residues. V lost 0 bases and J lost 1, with 3 bases in between. Germline CDR1 reads LNHNV; CDR2 reads YYDKDF (reference sequence). The CDR3 region is CATSRDTNTEAFF. The CDR3 region has the DNA TGTGCCACCAGCAGAGACACGAACACTGAAGCTTTCTTT.

The J gene is TRBJ1-3, the V gene TRBV9, with D possibly TRBD1 on 5 matching bases. The CDR3 runs 14 residues. V gave up 3 bases and J gave up 11 bases, with 18 bases separating them. Germline V gives CDR1 SGDLS, CDR2 YYNGEE. CDR3 sequence: CASSGRDSLGPIYF. The CDR3, as DNA: TGTGCCAGCAGCGGCCGGGACTCATTAGGCCCCATATATTTT.

CDR3 in DNA: TGTGCCAGCAGCCACGGGGTAGACTACAATGAGCAGTTCTTC. This codes for CASSHGVDYNEQFF. The chain joins TRBV7-6 to TRBJ2-1; D may be TRBD2 (5 bases). The V gene lost 5 bases and the J gene lost 3 bases, with 11 bases spanning the gap. Germline assignment: CDR1 SGHVS and CDR2 FNYEAQ. The CDR3 spans 14 residues.

This chain uses TRBV11-1 with TRBJ1-2; a weak D match, TRBD1 (6 bases). The CDR3 length is 14 residues. Germline V gives CDR1 SGHAT, CDR2 FQDESV (reference sequence). V shed 5 bases and J shed 7 bases, with 17 bases lying between them. CDR3 DNA sequence: TGTGCCAGCAGCCCGGGCAGGGGTAGCTCTGGCTACACCTTC. The encoded protein is CASSPGRGSSGYTF. The whole variable domain, remainder taken from reference TRBV11-1 and TRBJ1-2, is EAEVAQSPRYKITEKSQAVAFWCDPISGHATLYWYRQILGQGPELLVQFQDESVVDDSQLPKDRFSAERLKGVDSTLKIQPAELGDSAMYLCASSPGRGSSGYTFGSGTRLTVV.

The gene calls are TRBV30 and TRBJ1-4; perhaps TRBD1 as D (5 bases). The germline CDR1 and CDR2 sequences are GTSNPN and SVGIG (reference sequence). CDR3 length: 12 amino acids. V was clipped by 7 bases and J by 6 bases, with 12 bases between them. The CDR3 coding sequence is TGTGCCTATGAACGGGACGATGAAAAACTGTTTTTT. This sequence encodes CAYERDDEKLFF.

The sample holds one count of this clone. The chain couples TRBV30 to TRBJ1-6; TRBD1 might be the D (5 bases). This CDR3 has 14 amino acids. Trimming removed 1 base from V and 6 bases from J, with 10 bases in between. Germline-derived CDR1 and CDR2 are GTSNPN and SVGIG (reference sequence). This CDR3 reads CAWSGRDANSPLHF. The CDR3 DNA is TGTGCCTGGAGTGGACGGGACGCTAATTCACCCCTCCACTTT.

The chain recombines TRBV5-4 with TRBJ1-2; TRBD1 matches 7 bases. The V gene's germline CDR1 is SGHNT and CDR2 YYREEE (reference sequence). The CDR3 runs 13 residues. Trimming cost V 3 bases and J 7 bases; bases outside gene matches: 6. The CDR3 loop is CASSSRGSGGYTF. The CDR3 DNA sequence: TGTGCCAGCAGCTCCAGGGGGTCGGGTGGCTACACCTTC.

V and J are TRBV9 and TRBJ2-7, with TRBD2 matching over 8 bases. The V gene end was trimmed by 4 bases and the J gene end by 5 bases; junction bases not matched to a gene: 14. The length of the CDR3 is 16 residues. Germline CDR1 SGDLS, CDR2 YYNGEE. Written as DNA, the CDR3 is TGTGCCAGCAGCCCTCATCCGGGACTAGAGTCCCACGAGCAGTACTTC. As protein: CASSPHPGLESHEQYF.

The rearrangement joins TRBV7-3 to TRBJ1-4; no firm D call. This CDR3 has 15 amino acids. Germline V gene data show CDR1 as SGHTA and CDR2 as FQGTGA. V was trimmed by 4 bases and J by 7 bases, leaving 16 bases between them. The CDR3, as DNA: TGTGCCAGCAGCTCCGGAGCTACACGGGGTGAAAAACTGTTTTTT. Its protein is CASSSGATRGEKLFF.

The chain is built from TRBV7-9 and TRBJ2-2; TRBD2 matches at 10 bases. This CDR3 comprises 12 residues. Germline CDR1 and CDR2: SEHNR and FQNEAQ (reference sequence). The CDR3 DNA follows: TGTAGCGGGAGGGCGTCCACCGGGGAGCTGTTTTTT. It is translated as CSGRASTGELFF.

This sequence joins TRBV9 and TRBJ2-3; weak D call: TRBD1 (5 bases). The CDR3 length is 15 residues. Trimming cost V 0 bases and J 2 bases, with 10 bases left between them. The germline V gene has CDR1 SGDLS and CDR2 YYNGEE. The CDR3 region is CASSVAGLATDTQYF. The CDR3, as DNA: TGTGCCAGCAGCGTAGCAGGGCTTGCCACAGATACGCAGTATTTT.

This sequence joins TRBV29-1 and TRBJ1-5, with D possibly being TRBD1 (5 bases). Trimming left V 6 bases short and J 3 bases short, with 15 bases between. The germline CDR1 and CDR2 sequences are SQVTM and ANQGSEA. CDR3 length: 14 residues. CDR3 nucleotides: TGCAGCGTCCGCATCGGGGGACCCAATCAGCCCCAGCATTTT. Its protein product is CSVRIGGPNQPQHF.

CDR3 sequence (DNA): TGCAGTGCAGCCATCGAGACCCAGTACTTC. This translates into CSAAIETQYF. This chain uses TRBV20-1 with TRBJ2-5, with unresolved D. The V gene's germline CDR1 is DFQATT and CDR2 SNEGSKA (reference sequence). V gave up 6 bases and J gave up 5 bases, with 7 bases separating them. The CDR3 is made up of 10 amino acids.

This chain links TRBV4-3 with TRBJ2-2; possibly TRBD2 for D (5 bases). Germline V gene data show CDR1 as LGHNA and CDR2 as YSLEER. Trimming took 4 bases from V and 1 from J, leaving 10 bases between them. The CDR3 runs 15 residues. CDR3 sequence: CASSRWAGNTGELFF. The CDR3 nucleotides are TGCGCCAGCAGCCGGTGGGCGGGGAACACCGGGGAGCTGTTTTTT.

The chain recombines TRBV5-1 with TRBJ2-1; 8 positions match TRBD1. The CDR3 has 15 residues. V was pared by 1 base and J by 6 bases, with 6 bases of the junction left unmatched. CDR1 is SGHRS, CDR2 YFSETQ, per germline. In DNA, the CDR3 is TGCGCCAGCAGCTTGATGGGACAGGCCTTCAATGAGCAGTTCTTC. Translating it yields CASSLMGQAFNEQFF. The whole variable domain, remainder taken from reference TRBV5-1 and TRBJ2-1, is KAGVTQTPRYLIKTRGQQVTLSCSPISGHRSVSWYQQTPGQGLQFLFEYFSETQRNKGNFPGRFSGRQFSNSRSEMNVSTLELGDSALYLCASSLMGQAFNEQFFGPGTRLTVL.

Worth noting for this clone: This sample includes further DNA sequences coding for the same CDR3. V gene TRBV18 combines with J gene TRBJ2-7, with D uncertain. The CDR3 contains 12 residues. Germline V gene sequence: CDR1 KGHSH, CDR2 LQKENI. Trimming removed 2 bases from V and 4 bases from J, with 6 bases in between. The CDR3 loop is CASSPETYEQYF. CDR3 DNA: TGTGCCAGCTCACCAGAAACATACGAGCAGTACTTC.

The chain carries TRBV5-1 and TRBJ1-5, with 7 bases lining up with TRBD1. Germline loops: CDR1 SGHRS, CDR2 YFSETQ. CDR3 size: 15 residues. Trimming cost V 0 bases and J 4 bases; bases outside gene matches: 4. The CDR3: CASSLEGTANQPQHF. The CDR3 DNA follows: TGCGCCAGCAGCTTGGAGGGGACAGCGAATCAGCCCCAGCATTTT.

This rearrangement joins TRBV5-1 to TRBJ1-1; D unresolved. V lost 0 bases and J lost 6, with 12 bases in between. Looked up from germline, CDR1 is SGHRS and CDR2 is YFSETQ. This CDR3 spans 14 amino acids. The CDR3 region has the DNA TGCGCCAGCAGCTTGGGGTGGGTTGGAGCTGAAGCTTTCTTT. This gives the protein CASSLGWVGAEAFF.

The chain has TRBV29-1 and TRBJ2-1, with 8 bases fitting TRBD1. V was pared by 4 bases and J by 2 bases, with 4 bases of the junction left unmatched. The CDR3 loop spans 14 amino acids. CDR1 is SQVTM, CDR2 ANQGSEA, per germline. The CDR3: CSVGGTGTYNEQFF. The CDR3 region has the DNA TGCAGCGTTGGTGGGACAGGAACCTACAATGAGCAGTTCTTC.

The genes are TRBV9 and TRBJ1-5, with D unresolved. Germline lookup yields CDR1 SGDLS and CDR2 YYNGEE. This CDR3 contains 19 residues. V gave up 2 bases and J gave up 1 base, with 22 bases separating them. DNA of the CDR3: TGTGCCAGCAGCGTGACCTACGGGTTTCCCTCTTTGAGCAATCAGCCCCAGCATTTT. Translation gives CASSVTYGFPSLSNQPQHF.

The V gene is TRBV7-2, the J gene TRBJ1-4; D is unresolved. This CDR3 contains 12 residues. The germline gives CDR1 SGHTA, CDR2 FQGNSA. Between the trimmed V and J ends, which lost 5 bases and 13 bases, there was a span of 14 bases. CDR3 nucleotide sequence: TGTGCCAGCAGCACAGCAGGACGGGTACTGTTTTTT. It is translated as CASSTAGRVLFF. The variable domain in full, completed from reference TRBV7-2 and TRBJ1-4, reads GAGVSQSPSNKVTEKGKDVELRCDPISGHTALYWYRQSLGQGLEFLIYFQGNSAPDKSGLPSDRFSAERTGGSVSTLTIQRTQQEDSAVYLCASSTAGRVLFFGSGTQLSVL.

The rearrangement joins TRBV2 to TRBJ2-2; D ambiguous. Germline CDR1 and CDR2: SNHLY and FYNNEI. The CDR3 is made up of 18 amino acids. Trimming cost V 4 bases and J 0 bases, with 18 bases left between them. The CDR3 coding sequence is TGTGCCAGCAGTGGTTTAGGGCTCGGTATCGCGAACACCGGGGAGCTGTTTTTT. Amino acid sequence: CASSGLGLGIANTGELFF.

The rearrangement joins TRBV19 to TRBJ2-1, with 7 bases fitting TRBD2. From germline, CDR1 is LNHDA and CDR2 SQIVND (reference sequence). V lost 1 base, J lost 5 bases, and 8 bases stayed unmatched. This CDR3 spans 16 amino acids. In DNA, the CDR3 is TGTGCCAGTAGTATAGGCGGGAGCCGGAGCCACAATGAGCAGTTCTTC. Translation: CASSIGGSRSHNEQFF.